Below are 25 T cell receptor beta chains sequenced from a single sample in a study of blood T cell repertoires in COVID-19. Libraries were prepared by immunoSEQ multiplex PCR; TCRdb keeps only in-frame clonotypes and omits some of them. The repertoire consists of around 100,000 clones, with roughly 71% occurring once and the leading ten covering less than 6.5%. The specimen was peripheral blood. The receptors stem from a man older than 75 with acute or convalescent COVID-19.

J is TRBJ2-1 and V is TRBV28; 11 bases align to TRBD2. V lost 5 bases to trimming and J lost 6 bases; unmatched junction nucleotides: 6. Germline V gives CDR1 MDHEN, CDR2 SYDVKM. CDR3 length: 15 amino acids. The CDR3, as DNA: TGTGCCAGCAGTCCGACTAGCGGGGACTTCAATGAGCAGTTCTTC. Protein sequence: CASSPTSGDFNEQFF. Full variable domain (missing parts from reference TRBV28 and TRBJ2-1): DVKVTQSSRYLVKRTGEKVFLECVQDMDHENMFWYRQDPGLGLRLIYFSYDVKMKEKGDIPEGYSVSREKKERFSLILESASTNQTSMYLCASSPTSGDFNEQFFGPGTRLTVL.

The gene calls are TRBV10-1 and TRBJ2-7; 9 bases fit TRBD2. CDR3 length: 16 residues. The ends lost 10 bases at V and 3 bases at J; junction bases unmatched: 16. CDR1 is WNHNN, CDR2 SYGVQD, per germline (reference sequence). CDR3 sequence reads: CATLTGRSGRIYEQYF. The CDR3 bases are TGCGCCACCTTGACAGGGCGGAGCGGGAGGATCTACGAGCAGTACTTC.

The chain carries TRBV3-1 (or the pseudogene TRBV3-2) and TRBJ2-3; D gene uncertain. This CDR3 has 13 residues. CDR1 LGHDT and CDR2 YNNKEL come from the germline V gene (reference sequence). The V gene lost 4 bases and the J gene lost 1 base, with 6 bases spanning the gap. The DNA for the CDR3 is TGTGCCAGCAGCCCCCGGGGCACAGATACGCAGTATTTT. This encodes CASSPRGTDTQYF.

This clone was detected once. The rearrangement joins TRBV6-4 to TRBJ2-2, with D perhaps TRBD2 (7 bases). Looked up from germline, CDR1 is MRHNA and CDR2 is SNTAGT. CDR3 length: 14 residues. V dropped 4 bases and J dropped 7 bases, with 13 bases sitting between them. CDR3 in DNA: TGTGCCAGCAGTGTCGTGAGGGGGGGCGGGGAGCTGTTTTTT. Translating it yields CASSVVRGGGELFF.

V gene TRBV5-1 combines with J gene TRBJ1-1; D not certain. Trimming removed 4 bases at V and 4 bases at J, with 8 bases between. The CDR3 has 12 residues. Per the germline V gene, CDR1 is SGHRS and CDR2 is YFSETQ. CDR3 sequence reads: CASSEFGTEAFF. CDR3 in DNA: TGCGCCAGCAGCGAGTTCGGCACTGAAGCTTTCTTT.

The chain combines TRBV3-1 (or the pseudogene TRBV3-2) with TRBJ2-2; 7 bases are a match to TRBD2. Germline V gene data show CDR1 as LGHDT and CDR2 as YNNKEL (reference sequence). V gave up 2 bases and J gave up 0 bases; unmatched junction bases: 3. The CDR3 totals 16 residues. CDR3 nucleotides: TGTGCCAGCAGCCAATCGGGACTATCGAACACCGGGGAGCTGTTTTTT. Its protein is CASSQSGLSNTGELFF.

The rearrangement joins TRBV25-1 to TRBJ2-1; 7 bases match TRBD2. CDR1 is MGHDK and CDR2 is SYGVNS in the germline V gene. The CDR3 is 12 residues long. J lost 6 bases, V lost 6 bases, and 2 bases had no gene match. CDR3 protein: CASRSGINEQFF. The DNA of the CDR3 is TGTGCCAGCAGAAGCGGGATCAATGAGCAGTTCTTC.

This clone was seen repeatedly, ten times or more. The rearrangement uses TRBV30 and TRBJ2-2; the D gene is possibly TRBD2 (5 bases). The CDR3 contains 13 residues. From germline, CDR1 is GTSNPN and CDR2 SVGIG (reference sequence). The V and J ends lost 6 bases and 3 bases respectively, with 11 bases between them. This CDR3 reads CACAGVHTGELFF. In DNA, the CDR3 is TGTGCCTGCGCGGGTGTCCACACCGGGGAGCTGTTTTTT.

CDR3 bases: TGTGCCATCAGTGCTAGCGGGGCCTACGAGCAGTACTTC. Amino acids: CAISASGAYEQYF. The gene calls are TRBV10-3 and TRBJ2-7; 9 bases fit TRBD2. Unmatched junction bases numbered 0, after V lost 4 bases and J lost 2 bases. CDR3 length equals 13 residues. In germline, CDR1 is ENHRY, CDR2 SYGVKD.

The chain carries TRBV18 and TRBJ1-5; D may be TRBD1 (5 bases). V shed 3 bases and J shed 1 base, with 10 bases lying between them. CDR1 and CDR2 (germline): KGHSH, LQKENI. The CDR3 is made up of 15 amino acids. The CDR3 DNA is TGTGCCAGCTCACCGTCGCAGGGAAGCAATCAGCCCCAGCATTTT. Translation gives CASSPSQGSNQPQHF.

This sequence joins TRBV28 and TRBJ2-7, with D uncertain. The V and J ends lost 6 bases and 6 bases respectively, with 9 bases between them. The CDR3 totals 11 residues. Germline CDR1 and CDR2: MDHEN and SYDVKM. CDR3 DNA sequence: TGTGCCAGCAGCCCCAGGTCCGAGCAGTACTTC. Translated: CASSPRSEQYF. The full variable domain, completed using reference TRBV28 and TRBJ2-7, is DVKVTQSSRYLVKRTGEKVFLECVQDMDHENMFWYRQDPGLGLRLIYFSYDVKMKEKGDIPEGYSVSREKKERFSLILESASTNQTSMYLCASSPRSEQYFGPGTRLTVT.

V gene TRBV6-5 combines with J gene TRBJ2-7; D might be TRBD2 (5 bases). V gave up 6 bases and J gave up 3 bases, with 9 bases separating them. Germline lookup yields CDR1 MNHEY and CDR2 SVGAGI. The CDR3 is 12 amino acids. DNA of the CDR3: TGTGCCAGCAGGAGCGGAAACTACGAGCAGTACTTC. Translating it yields CASRSGNYEQYF.

This clone occurred a few times. The chain joins TRBV19 to TRBJ1-5; 9 bases agree with TRBD1. The germline gives CDR1 LNHDA, CDR2 SQIVND (reference sequence). The CDR3 sequence is 12 residues long. J gave up 7 bases and V 6 bases, and 1 base lay outside the gene matches. CDR3 loop: CASRGQGQPQHF. The CDR3 DNA is TGTGCCAGTAGGGGACAGGGCCAGCCCCAGCATTTT.

This clone was detected only a few times. The rearrangement uses TRBV30 and TRBJ2-7; D not certain. CDR1 is GTSNPN and CDR2 is SVGIG in the germline V gene (reference sequence). Trimming left V 0 bases short and J 0 bases short, with 9 bases between. The CDR3 consists of 14 residues. The CDR3 spells CAWSVKAGSYEQYF. The CDR3 DNA reads TGTGCCTGGAGTGTAAAGGCAGGCTCCTACGAGCAGTACTTC.

The J gene is TRBJ2-7, the V gene TRBV27; TRBD2 agrees at 10 bases. Trimming cost V 6 bases and J 0 bases; bases outside gene matches: 5. CDR3 length: 15 amino acids. CDR1 MNHEY and CDR2 SMNVEV come from the germline V gene (reference sequence). CDR3 sequence reads: CASRLAGGPSYEQYF. DNA for the CDR3: TGTGCCAGCAGGTTAGCGGGAGGCCCCTCCTACGAGCAGTACTTC.

As DNA, the CDR3 is TGTGCCACCAGCAGTGAAAGACAGGGGATTTTGTTTTTT. It is translated as CATSSERQGILFF. The V and J genes are TRBV15 and TRBJ1-4; 8 bases map to TRBD1. This CDR3 is built from 13 residues. Germline-derived CDR1 and CDR2 are LNHNV and YYDKDF (reference sequence). J lost 15 bases, V lost 3 bases, and 9 bases had no gene match.

The V gene is TRBV9, the J gene TRBJ1-5; 8 bases are shared with TRBD1. The CDR3 totals 15 residues. V dropped 4 bases and J dropped 4; count of bases not matched to a gene: 7. Germline CDR1 reads SGDLS; CDR2 reads YYNGEE. CDR3 nucleotides: TGTGCCAGCAGCCCCAGGACAGGGAGTAATCAGCCCCAGCATTTT. Its translation: CASSPRTGSNQPQHF.

The chain employs TRBV7-2 and TRBJ2-1; 9 nucleotides match TRBD2. The ends lost 8 bases at V and 8 bases at J; junction bases unmatched: 13. CDR1 and CDR2 (germline): SGHTA, FQGNSA. The CDR3 has 15 amino acids. As DNA, the CDR3 is TGTGCCAGCCCCTCCGTGGGTAGCGGGAGCCATGAGCAGTTCTTC. Translated, it gives CASPSVGSGSHEQFF.

The chain has TRBV6-2 or TRBV6-3 and TRBJ2-4; 9 nucleotides line up with TRBD2. Germline loops: CDR1 MNHEY, CDR2 SVGEGT. The V segment lost 4 bases and the J segment 0 bases; nucleotides outside the gene matches: 4. The CDR3 length is 16 residues. The DNA of the CDR3 is TGTGCCAGCAGTTGGCGGGAGGGACTAGCCAAAAACATTCAGTACTTC. As protein: CASSWREGLAKNIQYF.

The rearrangement joins TRBV6-5 to TRBJ2-1; 13 bases are a match to TRBD2. Germline CDR1 is MNHEY and CDR2 is SVGAGI. This CDR3 is built from 15 residues. The V gene end was trimmed by 8 bases and the J gene end by 1 base; junction bases not matched to a gene: 2. The CDR3, as DNA: TGTGCCAGCGGGACTAGCGGGAATTCCTACAATGAGCAGTTCTTC. Translating it yields CASGTSGNSYNEQFF.

This clone occurred a few times. This chain links TRBV2 with TRBJ2-2; the D is unclear. The germline CDR1 and CDR2 sequences are SNHLY and FYNNEI. Trimming removed 7 bases from V and 3 bases from J, with 12 bases in between. The CDR3 has 14 residues. CDR3 DNA sequence: TGTGCCAGCATGGCCGGGTTGGACACCGGGGAGCTGTTTTTT. Translating gives CASMAGLDTGELFF.

The V and J genes are TRBV4-1 and TRBJ2-1; the match to TRBD2 covers 11 bases. This CDR3 has 14 amino acids. Germline V gene sequence: CDR1 MGHRA, CDR2 YSYEKL. Unmatched junction bases numbered 7, after V lost 0 bases and J lost 15 bases. CDR3 nucleotides: TGCGCCAGCAGCCAAGAGAGTAGCGGGAGGGCAGGGTTCTTC. It translates to CASSQESSGRAGFF.

The chain couples TRBV6-5 to TRBJ1-1; D is undetermined. The length of the CDR3 is 13 residues. V lost 6 bases and J lost 0, with 8 bases in between. Germline CDR1 and CDR2: MNHEY and SVGAGI. This CDR3 reads CASSPQLNTEAFF. CDR3 nucleotides: TGTGCCAGCAGCCCGCAGTTGAACACTGAAGCTTTCTTT.

The sample holds one count of this clone. Other nucleotide sequences in the sample specify the same CDR3. This chain uses TRBV7-2 with TRBJ2-1, with a possible D match to TRBD2 (7 bases). The length of the CDR3 is 16 residues. The V and J ends lost 1 base and 3 bases respectively, with 13 bases between them. Germline CDR1 and CDR2: SGHTA and FQGNSA. The CDR3 loop reads CASSLVGGDSYNEQFF. The CDR3 nucleotides are TGTGCCAGCAGCTTAGTAGGGGGGGATAGCTACAATGAGCAGTTCTTC.

This chain links TRBV18 with TRBJ2-3; 8 nucleotides match TRBD2. Germline lookup yields CDR1 KGHSH and CDR2 LQKENI. V lost 2 bases to trimming and J lost 13 bases; unmatched junction nucleotides: 8. There are 13 residues in the CDR3. Here the CDR3 DNA reads TGTGCCAGCTCACCAGATCCAGCGGGGGACGAGTATTTT. Translating gives CASSPDPAGDEYF.